Listed below are T cell receptor beta chains from one sample, sequenced in a study of human T cells and chemical hapten exposure. TCRdb reanalysed the RACE reads using MiXCR and keeps one entry per CDR3 protein. This sample has more than 60,000 distinct CDR3 sequences, with about 9.3% found just once. Specimen: whole blood, collected in connection with sensitization to the hapten diphenylcyclopropenone (DPC). These receptors all come from a woman aged 50 to 65 with alopecia areata. Some clones in this sample may be carry-over from other donors' samples. Each CDR3 is given with its conserved first and last residue. Each record gives: J gene, CDR3 length, D gene, V gene, clone size, CDR3 DNA, CDR3 protein. D genes are given only for firm matches. Size is omitted from some rows. Given values are once, few, many or a class for expanded clones.

>TRBJ2-7|12|.|TRBV6-6|many
TGTGCCAGCAGTTATGGCTACTACGAGCAGTACTTC
CASSYGYYEQYF
>TRBJ1-1|16|.|TRBV19|.
TGTGCCAGTAGTATGATCCCTGGAAAGGGGAACACTGAAGCTTTCTTT
CASSMIPGKGNTEAFF
>TRBJ2-3|12|.|TRBV5-6|.
TGTGCCAGCAGCTTAGTAACAGATACGCAGTATTTT
CASSLVTDTQYF
>TRBJ2-1|14|TRBD2|TRBV11-3|.
TGTGCCAGCAGCTCTAGCGGGACTAACAATGAGCAGTTCTTC
CASSSSGTNNEQFF
>TRBJ1-1|11|.|TRBV3-1|few
TGTGCCAGCTTCGGGGAGGCTGAAGCTTTCTTT
CASFGEAEAFF
>TRBJ2-7|13|.|TRBV12-3/TRBV12-4|.
TGTGCCAGCAGCCCCCCCGGGCCCTACGAGCAGTACTTC
CASSPPGPYEQYF
>TRBJ2-5|14|TRBD2|TRBV29-1|many
TGCAGCGTCGGACTAGCGGGAGTTCTCGAGACCCAGTACTTC
CSVGLAGVLETQYF
>TRBJ2-1|16|TRBD2|TRBV7-3|.
TGTGCCAGCAGCTCCCTAAGCGGGAGCTCCTACAATGAGCAGTTCTTC
CASSSLSGSSYNEQFF
>TRBJ1-1|13|TRBD1|TRBV7-9|.
TGTGCCAGCAGTCTGACAGGGGACACTGAAGCTTTCTTT
CASSLTGDTEAFF
>TRBJ1-5|15|TRBD1|TRBV5-3|.
TGTGCCAGAAGACCCCCGGACAGGGACAATCAGCCCCAGCATTTT
CARRPPDRDNQPQHF
>TRBJ2-1|15|.|TRBV2|many
TGTGCCAGCAGTGATCCAGGGAAGGCCTACAATGAGCAGTTCTTC
CASSDPGKAYNEQFF